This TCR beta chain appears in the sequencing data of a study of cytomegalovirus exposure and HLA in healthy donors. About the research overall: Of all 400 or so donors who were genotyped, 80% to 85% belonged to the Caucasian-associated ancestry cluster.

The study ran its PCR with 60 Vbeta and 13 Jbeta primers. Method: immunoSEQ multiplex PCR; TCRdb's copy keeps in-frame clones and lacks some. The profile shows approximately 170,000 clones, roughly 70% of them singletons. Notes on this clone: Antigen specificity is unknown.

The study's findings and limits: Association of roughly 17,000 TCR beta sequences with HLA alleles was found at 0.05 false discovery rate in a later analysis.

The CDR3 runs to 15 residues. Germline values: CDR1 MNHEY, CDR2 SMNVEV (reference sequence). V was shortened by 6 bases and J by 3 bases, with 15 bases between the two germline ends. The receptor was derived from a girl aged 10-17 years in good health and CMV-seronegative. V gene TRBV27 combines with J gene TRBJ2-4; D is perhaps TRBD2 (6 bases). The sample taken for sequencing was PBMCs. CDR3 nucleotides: TGTGCCAGCAGCTCCTGGGGGGATGACAAAAACATTCAGTACTTC. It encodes CASSSWGDDKNIQYF.